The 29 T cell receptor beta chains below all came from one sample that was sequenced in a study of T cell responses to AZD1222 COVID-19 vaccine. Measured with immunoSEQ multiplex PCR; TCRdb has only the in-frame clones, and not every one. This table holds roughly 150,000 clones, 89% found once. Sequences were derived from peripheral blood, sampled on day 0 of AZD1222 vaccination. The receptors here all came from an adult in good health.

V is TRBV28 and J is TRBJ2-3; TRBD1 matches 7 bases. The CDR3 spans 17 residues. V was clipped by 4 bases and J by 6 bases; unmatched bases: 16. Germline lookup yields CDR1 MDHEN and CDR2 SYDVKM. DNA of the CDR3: TGTGCCAGCAGTTGGGACAGCCACTCTTCACCCACGGATACGCAGTATTTT. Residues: CASSWDSHSSPTDTQYF.

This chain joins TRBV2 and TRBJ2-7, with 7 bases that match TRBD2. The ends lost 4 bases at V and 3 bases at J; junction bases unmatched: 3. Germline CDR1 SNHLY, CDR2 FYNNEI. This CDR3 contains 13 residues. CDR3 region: CASSGGRSYEQYF. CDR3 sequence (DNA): TGTGCCAGCAGTGGCGGGAGAAGCTACGAGCAGTACTTC.

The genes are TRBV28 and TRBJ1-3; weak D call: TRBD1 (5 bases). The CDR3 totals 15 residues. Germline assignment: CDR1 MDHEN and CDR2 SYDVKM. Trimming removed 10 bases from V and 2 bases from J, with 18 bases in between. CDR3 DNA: TGTGCCATACAGGACCCCGCGGGAACTGGAAACACCATATATTTT. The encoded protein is CAIQDPAGTGNTIYF.

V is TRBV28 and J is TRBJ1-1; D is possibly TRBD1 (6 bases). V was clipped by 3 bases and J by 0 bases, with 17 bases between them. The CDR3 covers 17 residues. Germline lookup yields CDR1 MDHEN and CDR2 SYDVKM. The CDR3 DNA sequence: TGTGCCAGCAGTTTGGGGGGGGCAGGGGACATGAACACTGAAGCTTTCTTT. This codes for CASSLGGAGDMNTEAFF.

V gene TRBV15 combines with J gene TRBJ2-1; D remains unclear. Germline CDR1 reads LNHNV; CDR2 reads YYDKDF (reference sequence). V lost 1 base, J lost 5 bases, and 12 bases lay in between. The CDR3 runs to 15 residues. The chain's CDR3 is CATSRVFSANNEQFF. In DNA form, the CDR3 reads TGTGCCACCAGCAGAGTTTTTTCTGCGAACAATGAGCAGTTCTTC.

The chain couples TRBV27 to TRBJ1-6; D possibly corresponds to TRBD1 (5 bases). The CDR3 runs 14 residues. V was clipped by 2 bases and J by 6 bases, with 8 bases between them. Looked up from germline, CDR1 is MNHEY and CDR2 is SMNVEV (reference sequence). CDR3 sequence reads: CASSLTGVNSPLHF. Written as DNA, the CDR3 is TGTGCCAGCAGTTTAACAGGCGTTAATTCACCCCTCCACTTT.

CDR3 amino acids: CASSPRRGPTDTQYF. The CDR3 nucleotides read TGTGCCAGCAGCCCAAGGCGGGGTCCCACAGATACGCAGTATTTT. The V and J genes are TRBV7-3 and TRBJ2-3; TRBD2 might be the D (6 bases). The CDR3 is made up of 15 amino acids. V lost 5 bases and J lost 2, with 14 bases in between. CDR1 and CDR2 from the germline V gene are SGHTA and FQGTGA.

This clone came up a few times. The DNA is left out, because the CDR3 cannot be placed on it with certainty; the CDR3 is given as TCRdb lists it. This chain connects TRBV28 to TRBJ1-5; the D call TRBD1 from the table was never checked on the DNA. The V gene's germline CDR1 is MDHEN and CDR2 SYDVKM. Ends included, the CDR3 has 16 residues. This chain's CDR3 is CASSSSGQGHHQPQHF.

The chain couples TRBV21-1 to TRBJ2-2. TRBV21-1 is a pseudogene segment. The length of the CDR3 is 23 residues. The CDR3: CASSTVLERRGTTSRPNTGELFF. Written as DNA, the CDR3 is TGTGCCAGCAGCACCGTACTAGAGCGCAGGGGGACTACTTCGAGACCTAACACCGGGGAGCTGTTTTTT.

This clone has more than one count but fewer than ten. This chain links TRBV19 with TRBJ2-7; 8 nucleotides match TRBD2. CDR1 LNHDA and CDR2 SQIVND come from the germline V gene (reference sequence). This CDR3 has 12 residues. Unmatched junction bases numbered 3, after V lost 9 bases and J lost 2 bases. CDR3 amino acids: CASAGGAYEQYF. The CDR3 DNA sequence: TGTGCCAGCGCCGGGGGGGCCTACGAGCAGTACTTC.

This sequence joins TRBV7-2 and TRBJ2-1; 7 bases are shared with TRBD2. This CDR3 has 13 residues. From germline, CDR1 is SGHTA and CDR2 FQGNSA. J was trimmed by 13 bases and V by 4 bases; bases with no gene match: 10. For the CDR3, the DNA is TGTGCCAGCAGCTCCGACTCCGGGGGGATACAGTTCTTC. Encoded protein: CASSSDSGGIQFF.

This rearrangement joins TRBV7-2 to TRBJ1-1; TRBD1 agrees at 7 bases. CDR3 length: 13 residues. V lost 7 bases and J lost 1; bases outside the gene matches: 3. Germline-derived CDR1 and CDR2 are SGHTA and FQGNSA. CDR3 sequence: CASKHRGNTEAFF. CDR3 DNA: TGTGCCAGCAAACACAGGGGGAACACTGAAGCTTTCTTT.

This chain's CDR3 is CASSERRFNQPQHF. DNA of the CDR3: TGTGCCAGCAGTGAAAGGAGATTCAATCAGCCCCAGCATTTT. This chain links TRBV6-1 with TRBJ1-5; no firm D call. CDR3 size: 14 residues. CDR1 and CDR2 (germline): MNHNS, SASEGT. The V and J ends lost 2 bases and 3 bases respectively, with 8 bases between them.

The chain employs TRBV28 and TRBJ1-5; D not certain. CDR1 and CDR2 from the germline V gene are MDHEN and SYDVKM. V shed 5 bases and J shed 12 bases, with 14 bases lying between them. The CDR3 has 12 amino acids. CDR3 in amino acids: CASSTVPPHQHF. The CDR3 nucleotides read TGTGCCAGCAGTACAGTCCCCCCTCACCAGCATTTT.

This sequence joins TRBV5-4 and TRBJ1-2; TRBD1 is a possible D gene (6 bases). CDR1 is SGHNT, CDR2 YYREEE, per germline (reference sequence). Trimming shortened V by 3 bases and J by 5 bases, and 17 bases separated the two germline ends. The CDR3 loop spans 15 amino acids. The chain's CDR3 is CASSSSGQPGYGYTF. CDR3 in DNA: TGTGCCAGCAGCTCCAGCGGACAGCCTGGGTATGGCTACACCTTC. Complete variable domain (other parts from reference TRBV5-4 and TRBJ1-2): ETGVTQSPTHLIKTRGQQVTLRCSSQSGHNTVSWYQQALGQGPQFIFQYYREEENGRGNFPPRFSGLQFPNYSSELNVNALELDDSALYLCASSSSGQPGYGYTFGSGTRLTVV.

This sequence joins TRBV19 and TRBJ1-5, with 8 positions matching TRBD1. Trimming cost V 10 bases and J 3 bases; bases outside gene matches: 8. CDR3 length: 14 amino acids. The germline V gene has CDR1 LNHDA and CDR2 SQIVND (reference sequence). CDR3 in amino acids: CATATGGTNQPQHF. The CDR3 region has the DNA TGTGCCACCGCAACAGGGGGTACCAATCAGCCCCAGCATTTT.

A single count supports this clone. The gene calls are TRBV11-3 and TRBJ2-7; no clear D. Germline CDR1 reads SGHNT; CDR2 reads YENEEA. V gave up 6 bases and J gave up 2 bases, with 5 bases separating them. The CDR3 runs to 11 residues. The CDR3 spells CASRSAYEQYF. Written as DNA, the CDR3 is TGTGCCAGCAGGTCCGCCTACGAGCAGTACTTC.

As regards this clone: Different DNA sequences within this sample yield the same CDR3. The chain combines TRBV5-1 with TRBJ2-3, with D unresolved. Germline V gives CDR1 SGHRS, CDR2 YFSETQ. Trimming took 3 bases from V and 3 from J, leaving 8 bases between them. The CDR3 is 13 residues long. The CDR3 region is CASSSGPTDTQYF. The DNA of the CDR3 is TGCGCCAGCAGCTCAGGACCTACAGATACGCAGTATTTT.

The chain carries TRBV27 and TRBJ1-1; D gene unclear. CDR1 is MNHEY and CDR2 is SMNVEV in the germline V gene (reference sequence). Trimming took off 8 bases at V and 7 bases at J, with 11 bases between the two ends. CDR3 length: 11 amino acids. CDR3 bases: TGTGCCAGCTATAGGAACGGTGAAGCTTTCTTT. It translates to CASYRNGEAFF.

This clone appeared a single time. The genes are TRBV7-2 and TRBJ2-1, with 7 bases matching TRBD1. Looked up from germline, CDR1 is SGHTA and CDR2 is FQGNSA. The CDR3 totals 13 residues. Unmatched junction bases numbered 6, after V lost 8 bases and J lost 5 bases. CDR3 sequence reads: CASGQARDNEQFF. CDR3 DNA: TGTGCCAGCGGACAGGCCAGGGACAATGAGCAGTTCTTC.

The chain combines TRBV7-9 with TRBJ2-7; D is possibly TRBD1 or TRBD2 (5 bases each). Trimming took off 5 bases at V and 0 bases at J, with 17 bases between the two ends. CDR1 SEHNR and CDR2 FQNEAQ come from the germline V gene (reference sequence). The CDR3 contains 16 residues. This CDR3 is CASSTLGAGSSYEQYF. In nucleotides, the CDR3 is TGTGCCAGCAGCACCCTTGGGGCAGGGAGCTCCTACGAGCAGTACTTC.

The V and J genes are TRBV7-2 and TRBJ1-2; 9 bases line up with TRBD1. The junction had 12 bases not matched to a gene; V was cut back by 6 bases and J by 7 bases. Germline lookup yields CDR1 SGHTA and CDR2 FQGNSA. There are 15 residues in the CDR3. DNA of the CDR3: TGTGCCAGCAGGTTAACGGGACAGGGCATAAGTGGCTACACCTTC. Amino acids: CASRLTGQGISGYTF.

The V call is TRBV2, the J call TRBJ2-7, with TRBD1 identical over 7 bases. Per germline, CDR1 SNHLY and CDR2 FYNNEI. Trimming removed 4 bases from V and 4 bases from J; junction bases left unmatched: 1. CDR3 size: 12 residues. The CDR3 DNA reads TGTGCCAGCAGTGGACAGGGTTACGAGCAGTACTTC. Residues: CASSGQGYEQYF.

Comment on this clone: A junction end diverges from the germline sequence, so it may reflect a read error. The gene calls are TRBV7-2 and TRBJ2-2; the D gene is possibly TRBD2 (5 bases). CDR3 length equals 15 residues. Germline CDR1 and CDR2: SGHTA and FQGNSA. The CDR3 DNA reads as TGCGCCAGCAATATGAGGCGGGTGAACACCGGGGAGCTGTTTTTT. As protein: CASNMRRVNTGELFF.

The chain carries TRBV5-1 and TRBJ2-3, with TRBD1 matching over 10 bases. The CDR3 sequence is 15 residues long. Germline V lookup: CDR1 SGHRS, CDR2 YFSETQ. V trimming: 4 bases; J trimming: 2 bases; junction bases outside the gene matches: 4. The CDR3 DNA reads TGCGCCAGCAGCCGCGGGACAGGGGACACAGATACGCAGTATTTT. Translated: CASSRGTGDTDTQYF.

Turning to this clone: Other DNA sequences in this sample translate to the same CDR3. The CDR3 loop is CASSLGQGAYEQYF. CDR3 nucleotides: TGTGCCAGCTCACTGGGACAGGGGGCCTACGAGCAGTACTTC. The gene calls are TRBV18 and TRBJ2-7; 11 nucleotides match TRBD1. CDR1 KGHSH and CDR2 LQKENI come from the germline V gene. The V gene end was trimmed by 4 bases and the J gene end by 2 bases; junction bases not matched to a gene: 1. CDR3 size: 14 residues.

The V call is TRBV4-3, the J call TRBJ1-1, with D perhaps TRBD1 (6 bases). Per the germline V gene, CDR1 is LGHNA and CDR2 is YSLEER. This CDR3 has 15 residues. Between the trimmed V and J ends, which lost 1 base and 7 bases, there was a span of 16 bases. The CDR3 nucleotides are TGCGCCAGCAGCCAAGGGGGCAGGGGATGGAATGAAGCTTTCTTT. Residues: CASSQGGRGWNEAFF.

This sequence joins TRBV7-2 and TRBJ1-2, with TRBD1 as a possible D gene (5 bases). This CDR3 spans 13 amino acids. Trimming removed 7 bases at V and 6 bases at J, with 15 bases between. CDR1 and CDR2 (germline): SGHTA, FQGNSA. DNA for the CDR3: TGTGCCAGCACCACAGAGAGGGGAGATGGCTACACCTTC. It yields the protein CASTTERGDGYTF. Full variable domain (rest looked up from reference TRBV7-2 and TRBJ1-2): GAGVSQSPSNKVTEKGKDVELRCDPISGHTALYWYRQSLGQGLEFLIYFQGNSAPDKSGLPSDRFSAERTGGSVSTLTIQRTQQEDSAVYLCASTTERGDGYTFGSGTRLTVV.

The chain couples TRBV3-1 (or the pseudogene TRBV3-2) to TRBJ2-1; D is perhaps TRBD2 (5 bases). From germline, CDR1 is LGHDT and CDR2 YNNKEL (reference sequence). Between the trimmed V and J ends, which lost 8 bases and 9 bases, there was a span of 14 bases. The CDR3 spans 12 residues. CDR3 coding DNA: TGTGCCAGCGGAAGTAGCGTAGGTGAGCAGTTCTTC. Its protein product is CASGSSVGEQFF.